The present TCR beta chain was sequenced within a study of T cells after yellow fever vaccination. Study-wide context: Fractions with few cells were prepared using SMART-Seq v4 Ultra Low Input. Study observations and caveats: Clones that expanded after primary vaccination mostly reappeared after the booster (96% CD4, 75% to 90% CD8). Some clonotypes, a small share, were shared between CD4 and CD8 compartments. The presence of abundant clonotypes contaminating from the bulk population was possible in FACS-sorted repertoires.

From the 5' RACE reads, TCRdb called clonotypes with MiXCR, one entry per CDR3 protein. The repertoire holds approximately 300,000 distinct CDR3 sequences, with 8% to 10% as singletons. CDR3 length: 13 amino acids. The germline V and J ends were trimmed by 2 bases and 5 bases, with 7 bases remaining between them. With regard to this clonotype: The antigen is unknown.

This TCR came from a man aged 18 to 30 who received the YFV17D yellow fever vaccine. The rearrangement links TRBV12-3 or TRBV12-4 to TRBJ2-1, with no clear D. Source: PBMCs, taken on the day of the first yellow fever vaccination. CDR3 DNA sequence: TGTGCCAGCAGTTTATTTCCTAACAATGAGCAGTTCTTC. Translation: CASSLFPNNEQFF.